The source of this T cell receptor beta chain is a study of T cell repertoires in ileal Crohn's disease. Background on the study: Thiopurines (about eleven) or anti-TNF agents (roughly 17) were given postoperatively to about half.

Time point given: inflamed ileum from the surgical specimen. In germline, CDR1 is LNHDA, CDR2 SQIVND (reference sequence). The CDR3 extends over 14 amino acids. V shed 8 bases and J 4 bases; nucleotides not matched to a gene: 10. TCRdb keeps only in-frame clones here, not all; method: immunoSEQ multiplex PCR. The sample contains around 650 clones, around 98% of which appear only once. The receptor's source is an adult with Crohn's disease. The chain employs TRBV19 and TRBJ1-2; 7 bases align to TRBD1. The material sequenced was ileal tissue. In nucleotides, the CDR3 is TGTGCCAGTTCAGTACCGGGACAGATCTATGGCTACACCTTC. This gives the protein CASSVPGQIYGYTF.